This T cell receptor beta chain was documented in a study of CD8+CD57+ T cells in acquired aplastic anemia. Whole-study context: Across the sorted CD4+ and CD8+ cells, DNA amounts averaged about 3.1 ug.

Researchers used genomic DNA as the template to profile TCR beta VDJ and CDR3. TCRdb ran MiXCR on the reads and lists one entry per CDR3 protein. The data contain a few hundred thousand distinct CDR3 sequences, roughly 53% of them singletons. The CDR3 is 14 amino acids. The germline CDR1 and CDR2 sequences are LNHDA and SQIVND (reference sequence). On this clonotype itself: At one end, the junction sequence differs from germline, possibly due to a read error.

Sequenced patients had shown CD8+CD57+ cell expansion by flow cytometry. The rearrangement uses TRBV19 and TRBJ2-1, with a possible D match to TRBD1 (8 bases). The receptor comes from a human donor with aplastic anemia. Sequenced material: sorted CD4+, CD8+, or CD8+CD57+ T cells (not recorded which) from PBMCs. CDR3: CASSQQGGAMEQFF. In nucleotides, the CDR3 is TGCGCCAGTAGTCAACAGGGGGGGGCAATGGAGCAGTTCTTC.